Listed below are T cell receptor beta chains from one sample, sequenced in a study of T cell repertoires in cytomegalovirus infection. Their cognate antigens are unknown. TCRdb used MiXCR to reprocess the reads, holding one entry per CDR3 protein. The sample carries roughly 500,000 distinct CDR3 sequences, about 33% recorded once. The sample here was cultured PBMCs, taken from culture after CMV antigen stimulation. Receptor source: a human donor in good health (CMV status not recorded). Some clones in this sample may be carry-over from other donors' samples. Both conserved end residues are part of each CDR3. The order of the fields is clone size, D gene, J gene, V gene, CDR3 DNA, CDR3 protein. A D gene is named only where the DNA matches it firmly. Clone size, where shown, is once, few, many, or a class for clones that have expanded.

clone size: NA; D gene: TRBD2; J gene: TRBJ2-7; V gene: TRBV19; CDR3 DNA: TGTGCCAGTAGAGGACTAGCGGCCTACGAGCAGTACTTC; CDR3 protein: CASRGLAAYEQYF
clone size: many; D gene: TRBD2; J gene: TRBJ2-5; V gene: TRBV7-2; CDR3 DNA: TGTGCCAGCAGCTTAGACGGCGGGAGGATCGAGACCCAGTACTTC; CDR3 protein: CASSLDGGRIETQYF
clone size: NA; D gene: NA; J gene: TRBJ1-1; V gene: TRBV19; CDR3 DNA: TGTGCCAGTAGTATGGTTTCGGGCCTCTTGAACACTGAAGCTTTCTTT; CDR3 protein: CASSMVSGLLNTEAFF
clone size: NA; D gene: NA; J gene: TRBJ2-2; V gene: TRBV29-1; CDR3 DNA: TGCAGCGTTTTCAGGGAAACCGGGGAGCTGTTTTTT; CDR3 protein: CSVFRETGELFF
clone size: many; D gene: NA; J gene: TRBJ2-7; V gene: TRBV7-2; CDR3 DNA: TGTGCCAGCAGCACCAAGACTCAGGACGGAACGCACGAGCAGTACTTC; CDR3 protein: CASSTKTQDGTHEQYF
clone size: few; D gene: TRBD2; J gene: TRBJ2-7; V gene: TRBV7-2; CDR3 DNA: TGTGCCAGCACCCGGGAGGGGGAAGGGGGGTACGAGCAGTACTTC; CDR3 protein: CASTREGEGGYEQYF
clone size: NA; D gene: NA; J gene: TRBJ2-5; V gene: TRBV7-3; CDR3 DNA: TGTGCCAGCAGCTTAAAGGGCGGCGGGCAAGAGACCCAGTACTTC; CDR3 protein: CASSLKGGGQETQYF
clone size: NA; D gene: TRBD1; J gene: TRBJ1-5; V gene: TRBV15; CDR3 DNA: TGTGCCACCAGCAGAAACAGGGGAAGCAATCAGCCCCAGCATTTT; CDR3 protein: CATSRNRGSNQPQHF
clone size: NA; D gene: NA; J gene: TRBJ2-1; V gene: TRBV6-2/TRBV6-3; CDR3 DNA: TGTGCCGGGTCGGGAAGCTCCTACAATGAGCAGTTCTTC; CDR3 protein: CAGSGSSYNEQFF
clone size: few; D gene: TRBD1; J gene: TRBJ1-3; V gene: TRBV6-5; CDR3 DNA: TGTGCCAGCAGTTGGGGACAGGGGGACACCATATATTTT; CDR3 protein: CASSWGQGDTIYF
clone size: NA; D gene: NA; J gene: TRBJ2-1; V gene: TRBV6-2/TRBV6-3; CDR3 DNA: TGTGCCAGCAGCACCCCGTCCGACTATAACAATGAGCAGTTCTTC; CDR3 protein: CASSTPSDYNNEQFF
clone size: NA; D gene: NA; J gene: TRBJ1-1; V gene: TRBV27; CDR3 DNA: TGTGCCAGCAGTTTGCAGGGCCCTTCGAACACTGAAGCTTTCTTT; CDR3 protein: CASSLQGPSNTEAFF
clone size: few; D gene: NA; J gene: TRBJ2-3; V gene: TRBV11-2; CDR3 DNA: TGTGCCAGCAGTTTCCGGAATAACGCAGATACGCAGTATTTT; CDR3 protein: CASSFRNNADTQYF
clone size: NA; D gene: NA; J gene: TRBJ1-5; V gene: TRBV27; CDR3 DNA: TGTGCCAGCAGCAGTGGCTCTCGTCAGCCCCAGCATTTT; CDR3 protein: CASSSGSRQPQHF
clone size: NA; D gene: TRBD2; J gene: TRBJ2-1; V gene: TRBV24-1; CDR3 DNA: TGTGCCACCAGTGACCCGCGGGAGGGCCCAAACAATGAGCAGTTCTTC; CDR3 protein: CATSDPREGPNNEQFF
clone size: few; D gene: NA; J gene: TRBJ2-1; V gene: TRBV12-3/TRBV12-4; CDR3 DNA: TGTGCCAGCAGTTTGGGACCCTGGGAGCAGTTCTTC; CDR3 protein: CASSLGPWEQFF
clone size: many; D gene: NA; J gene: TRBJ2-1; V gene: TRBV7-2; CDR3 DNA: TGTGCCAGCAGCCCCCAGCGGAGCTCCTACAATGAGCAGTTCTTC; CDR3 protein: CASSPQRSSYNEQFF
clone size: few; D gene: NA; J gene: TRBJ1-1; V gene: TRBV12-3/TRBV12-4; CDR3 DNA: TGTGCCAGCAGTTTGATGACTAACTTGAACACTGAAGCTTTCTTT; CDR3 protein: CASSLMTNLNTEAFF
clone size: many; D gene: NA; J gene: TRBJ1-1; V gene: TRBV7-2; CDR3 DNA: TGTGCCAGCAGCTTAGCGGGCACATCAAGAACGGGTTTCTTT; CDR3 protein: CASSLAGTSRTGFF
clone size: NA; D gene: NA; J gene: TRBJ2-5; V gene: TRBV2; CDR3 DNA: TGTGCCAGCCTATTCAGGGAAATTGTCGAGACCCAGTACTTC; CDR3 protein: CASLFREIVETQYF
clone size: NA; D gene: TRBD2; J gene: TRBJ2-1; V gene: TRBV11-2; CDR3 DNA: TGTGCCAGCAGCTTAGCGGGACTAGCGGGAGTGGACAATGAGCAGTTCTTC; CDR3 protein: CASSLAGLAGVDNEQFF
clone size: many; D gene: NA; J gene: TRBJ2-3; V gene: TRBV7-3; CDR3 DNA: TGTGCCAGCAGCTTATACCAGGGAGATACGCAGTATTTT; CDR3 protein: CASSLYQGDTQYF
clone size: few; D gene: NA; J gene: TRBJ1-4; V gene: TRBV4-3; CDR3 DNA: TGCGCCAGCAGCCAAGGAGAAGCGGGAACTAATGAAAAACTGTTTTTT; CDR3 protein: CASSQGEAGTNEKLFF
clone size: NA; D gene: TRBD1; J gene: TRBJ2-3; V gene: TRBV29-1; CDR3 DNA: TGCAGCGTTGAGGGACAGACAGATACGCAGTATTTT; CDR3 protein: CSVEGQTDTQYF
clone size: many; D gene: NA; J gene: TRBJ1-1; V gene: TRBV7-2; CDR3 DNA: TGTGCCAGCAGCCCGAGGACGGATCGCTACACTGAAGCTTTCTTT; CDR3 protein: CASSPRTDRYTEAFF
clone size: few; D gene: NA; J gene: TRBJ1-1; V gene: TRBV7-9; CDR3 DNA: TGTGCCAGCAGCTTAGTTCGAAGCCTCATGAACACTGAAGCTTTCTTT; CDR3 protein: CASSLVRSLMNTEAFF
clone size: NA; D gene: TRBD1; J gene: TRBJ1-5; V gene: TRBV20-1; CDR3 DNA: TGCAGTGGGAGGACAGGAGTAAATCAGCCCCAGCATTTT; CDR3 protein: CSGRTGVNQPQHF
clone size: NA; D gene: TRBD1; J gene: TRBJ2-6; V gene: TRBV24-1; CDR3 DNA: TGTGCCACCAGTCCGGGACAGGGGGCTTATGGGGCCAACGTCCTGACTTTC; CDR3 protein: CATSPGQGAYGANVLTF
clone size: NA; D gene: NA; J gene: TRBJ2-1; V gene: TRBV7-9; CDR3 DNA: TGTGCCAGCAGCTTCACACCCAATAACTACGATGAGCAGTTCTTC; CDR3 protein: CASSFTPNNYDEQFF
clone size: few; D gene: NA; J gene: TRBJ1-6; V gene: TRBV19; CDR3 DNA: TGTGCCAGTAGTACGACGGGACCCTTAAATTCACCCCTCCACTTT; CDR3 protein: CASSTTGPLNSPLHF
clone size: NA; D gene: TRBD2; J gene: TRBJ2-1; V gene: TRBV20-1; CDR3 DNA: TGCAGTGCAAGATCCGGACTAGCGGGAGAAGAGCAGTTCTTC; CDR3 protein: CSARSGLAGEEQFF
clone size: few; D gene: TRBD1; J gene: TRBJ1-2; V gene: TRBV7-6; CDR3 DNA: TGTGCCACCACGCACAGGGGAGGTTATGGCTACACCTTC; CDR3 protein: CATTHRGGYGYTF
clone size: NA; D gene: TRBD1; J gene: TRBJ1-2; V gene: TRBV6-1; CDR3 DNA: TGTGCCAGCAGGGCGAACCGACAGGGCTATGGCTACACCTTC; CDR3 protein: CASRANRQGYGYTF
clone size: few; D gene: NA; J gene: TRBJ2-1; V gene: TRBV7-2; CDR3 DNA: TGTGCCAGCAGCTTAGAATTGTCTCGGGCCGGTGAGCAGTTCTTC; CDR3 protein: CASSLELSRAGEQFF
clone size: few; D gene: NA; J gene: TRBJ2-7; V gene: TRBV7-2; CDR3 DNA: TGTGCCAGCAGCTACGCTGGCGGGTGGGGCGTTGAGGCCTACGAGCAGTACTTC; CDR3 protein: CASSYAGGWGVEAYEQYF
clone size: NA; D gene: NA; J gene: TRBJ1-4; V gene: TRBV19; CDR3 DNA: TGTGCCAGTAGTATCCTCCCTTTT; CDR3 protein: CASSILPF
clone size: few; D gene: NA; J gene: TRBJ2-1; V gene: TRBV7-6; CDR3 DNA: TGTGCCAGCACCTTACTAGCGACCCAGGGGGAGCAGTTCTTC; CDR3 protein: CASTLLATQGEQFF
clone size: many; D gene: NA; J gene: TRBJ2-2; V gene: TRBV7-2; CDR3 DNA: TGTGCCAGCAGCTTAGTAAGGAAGGAAGTTGGTACCGGGGAGCTGTTTTTT; CDR3 protein: CASSLVRKEVGTGELFF
clone size: NA; D gene: NA; J gene: TRBJ2-5; V gene: TRBV4-3; CDR3 DNA: TGCGCCAGCAGCCAAGATCTTCTAGCGCAAGAAGAGACCCAGTACTTC; CDR3 protein: CASSQDLLAQEETQYF
clone size: NA; D gene: NA; J gene: TRBJ1-3; V gene: TRBV7-6; CDR3 DNA: TGTGCCAGCAGCTTAGATTGGCTCTCTGGAAACACCATATATTTT; CDR3 protein: CASSLDWLSGNTIYF
clone size: NA; D gene: NA; J gene: TRBJ2-3; V gene: TRBV19; CDR3 DNA: TGTGCCAGTAGTACCGGGTTCGGGGCAGATACGCAGTATTTT; CDR3 protein: CASSTGFGADTQYF
clone size: once; D gene: NA; J gene: TRBJ2-1; V gene: TRBV6-2/TRBV6-3; CDR3 DNA: TGTGCCAGCAGTTACTCGCCGGGGGGCGTGGGGGGCGAGCAGTTCTTC; CDR3 protein: CASSYSPGGVGGEQFF
clone size: NA; D gene: NA; J gene: TRBJ2-2; V gene: TRBV7-3; CDR3 DNA: TGTGCCAGCAGCTTATACCAGGGGACCGGGGAGCTGTTTTTT; CDR3 protein: CASSLYQGTGELFF
clone size: few; D gene: TRBD1; J gene: TRBJ2-7; V gene: TRBV6-2/TRBV6-3; CDR3 DNA: TGTGCCAGCAGTCCCCCCGGGACAGGGGCCTACGAGCAGTACTTC; CDR3 protein: CASSPPGTGAYEQYF
clone size: few; D gene: NA; J gene: TRBJ2-1; V gene: TRBV28; CDR3 DNA: TGTGCCAGCAGTTTAGGAGGGAGGCCTAATGAGCAGTTCTTC; CDR3 protein: CASSLGGRPNEQFF
clone size: few; D gene: NA; J gene: TRBJ2-7; V gene: TRBV28; CDR3 DNA: TGTGCCAGCAGTTTATCCGGTCGGTACGAGCAGTACTTC; CDR3 protein: CASSLSGRYEQYF
clone size: NA; D gene: NA; J gene: TRBJ2-1; V gene: TRBV10-2; CDR3 DNA: TGCGCCAGCAGTGAGTGGATTTTCCTATACAATGAGCAGTTCTTC; CDR3 protein: CASSEWIFLYNEQFF
clone size: NA; D gene: TRBD2; J gene: TRBJ2-1; V gene: TRBV19; CDR3 DNA: TGTGCCAGTAGTACCCGGACTAGCGGGGCCCCGAGGACGTTC; CDR3 protein: CASSTRTSGAPRTF
clone size: NA; D gene: NA; J gene: TRBJ2-5; V gene: TRBV19; CDR3 DNA: TGTGCCAGTAGTACCCGGGGAGGGGGCTTGGAGACCCAGTACTTC; CDR3 protein: CASSTRGGGLETQYF
clone size: NA; D gene: NA; J gene: TRBJ1-5; V gene: TRBV29-1; CDR3 DNA: TGCAGCGTTGAAGTAGGGATTGGTCAGCCCCAGCATTTT; CDR3 protein: CSVEVGIGQPQHF
clone size: NA; D gene: NA; J gene: TRBJ2-1; V gene: TRBV27; CDR3 DNA: TGTGCCAGCAGTCACCGAACACAGACAGCCCCGAGAGGGCAGTTCTTC; CDR3 protein: CASSHRTQTAPRGQFF
clone size: NA; D gene: TRBD2; J gene: TRBJ2-1; V gene: TRBV14; CDR3 DNA: TGTGCCAGCAGCCTTCGCAGGACTAGCGAGAGGTCCCAGGCGCAGTTCTTC; CDR3 protein: CASSLRRTSERSQAQFF
clone size: few; D gene: NA; J gene: TRBJ2-3; V gene: TRBV11-2; CDR3 DNA: TGTGCCAGCAGCTTAGTTAGGGGATTCACAGATACGCAGTATTTT; CDR3 protein: CASSLVRGFTDTQYF